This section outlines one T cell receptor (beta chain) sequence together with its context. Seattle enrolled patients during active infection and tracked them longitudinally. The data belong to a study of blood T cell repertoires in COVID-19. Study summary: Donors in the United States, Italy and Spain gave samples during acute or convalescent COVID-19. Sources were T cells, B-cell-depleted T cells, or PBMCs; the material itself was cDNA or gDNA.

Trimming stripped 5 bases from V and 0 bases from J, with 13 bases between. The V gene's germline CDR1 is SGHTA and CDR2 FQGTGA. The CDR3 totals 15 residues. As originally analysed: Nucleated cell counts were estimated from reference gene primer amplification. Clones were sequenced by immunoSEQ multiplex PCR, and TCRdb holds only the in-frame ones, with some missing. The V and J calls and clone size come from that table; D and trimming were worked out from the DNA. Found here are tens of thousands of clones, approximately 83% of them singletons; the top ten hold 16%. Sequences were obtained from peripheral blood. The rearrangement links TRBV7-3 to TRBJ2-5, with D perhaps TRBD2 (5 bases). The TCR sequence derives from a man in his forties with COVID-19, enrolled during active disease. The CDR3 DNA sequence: TGTGCCAGCAGCCGCGCGGGCAGGTACCAAGAGACCCAGTACTTC. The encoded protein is CASSRAGRYQETQYF.